The 21 T cell receptor beta chains presented below share a single source sample, sequenced in a study of T cells in Graves' hyperthyroidism and ophthalmopathy. Amplification of TCR beta CDR3 regions was performed using RNA transcripts as template. The HTBI primer set drove a first-round RT-PCR of the TCR CDR3. Each CDR3 protein is one row after TCRdb ran MiXCR on the multiplex PCR reads. Here the sample spans about 620,000 distinct CDR3 sequences, 15% to 20% being singletons. Sequencing used blood. The receptors shown here come from a woman younger than 45 with Graves' hyperthyroidism.

This clonotype was seen more than once but under ten times. The chain employs TRBV29-1 and TRBJ2-7; D remains ambiguous. The V end lost 0 bases, the J end lost 7 bases, and 10 bases lay between the germline ends. The CDR3 sequence is 12 residues long. The germline CDR1 and CDR2 sequences are SQVTM and ANQGSEA. CDR3 loop: CSVEDEAGEQYF. The CDR3 DNA sequence: TGCAGCGTTGAAGATGAGGCTGGAGAGCAGTACTTC.

This clonotype was seen a handful of times. The chain combines TRBV4-2 with TRBJ2-3; no firm D call. The CDR3 length is 15 residues. CDR1 is LGHNA, CDR2 YNFKEQ, per germline. Trimming shortened V by 0 bases and J by 2 bases, and 9 bases separated the two germline ends. This CDR3 reads CASSQDRWLTDTQYF. The CDR3 bases are TGTGCCAGCAGCCAAGATAGATGGCTCACAGATACGCAGTATTTT.

The chain links TRBV6-5 to TRBJ1-3; 7 nucleotides match TRBD1. This CDR3 region has 15 residues. Germline CDR1 reads MNHEY; CDR2 reads SVGAGI. The trim removed 4 bases at V and 0 bases at J, leaving 3 bases unmatched. CDR3 sequence (DNA): TGTGCCAGCAGTTTTGGGACAGTCTCTGGAAACACCATATATTTT. The encoded protein is CASSFGTVSGNTIYF.

At least ten counts were recorded for this clonotype. J is TRBJ2-7 and V is TRBV11-2; 9 nucleotides match TRBD1. The CDR3 extends over 15 amino acids. From germline, CDR1 is SGHAT and CDR2 FQNNGV. V was clipped by 6 bases and J by 4 bases; unmatched bases: 10. The CDR3 coding sequence is TGTGCCAGCAGTTATACACGACAGGGGGTTTACGAGCAGTACTTC. It yields the protein CASSYTRQGVYEQYF.

This sequence joins TRBV12-3 or TRBV12-4 and TRBJ2-1, with 8 bases identical to TRBD2. This CDR3 has 13 amino acids. V was clipped by 6 bases and J by 9 bases; unmatched bases: 7. This CDR3 reads CASSISGIGEQFF. The CDR3 nucleotides read TGTGCCAGCAGCATTAGCGGGATTGGTGAGCAGTTCTTC.

This clonotype was recorded many times. The DNA for the CDR3 is TGTGCCAGCAGTCCCGGGTATATCAATGAGCAGTTCTTC. Protein product: CASSPGYINEQFF. The gene calls are TRBV6-2 or TRBV6-3 and TRBJ2-1; D remains ambiguous. V was shortened by 5 bases and J by 6 bases, with 11 bases between the two germline ends. The CDR3 has 13 residues. Germline V CDR1 and CDR2: MNHEY, SVGEGT.

This clonotype has at least ten counts. The V call is TRBV12-5, the J call TRBJ2-5; 9 bases are a match to TRBD1. The CDR3 has 17 residues. The junction had 11 bases not matched to a gene; V was cut back by 2 bases and J by 4 bases. Germline CDR1 and CDR2: LGHNT and FRNRAP. The CDR3 protein is CASGLPRDRVGSETQYF. CDR3 DNA sequence: TGTGCTAGTGGTTTGCCGAGGGACAGGGTGGGGTCAGAGACCCAGTACTTC.

This clonotype has only a few counts. Sequence at one end of the junction differs from germline and may be a read error. This sequence joins TRBV11-3 and TRBJ2-2, with a possible D match to TRBD1 (6 bases). CDR3 length equals 16 residues. Germline assignment: CDR1 SGHNT and CDR2 YENEEA. CDR3 DNA sequence: TGTGCCAGTAGCTTTGACTCAGGGGTGAACACCGGGGAGCTGTTTTTT. Encoded protein: CASSFDSGVNTGELFF.

The chain joins TRBV20-1 to TRBJ2-1; 8 bases are a match to TRBD2. CDR1 DFQATT and CDR2 SNEGSKA come from the germline V gene (reference sequence). V lost 4 bases, J lost 3 bases, and 5 bases stayed unmatched. This CDR3 has 14 residues. For the CDR3, the DNA is TGCAGTGCTATCCCGGGACTAGGCTACAATGAGCAGTTCTTC. Residues: CSAIPGLGYNEQFF.

This clonotype has at least ten counts. This rearrangement joins TRBV20-1 to TRBJ2-3; 8 bases line up with TRBD2. The CDR3 totals 14 residues. Germline CDR1 is DFQATT and CDR2 is SNEGSKA (reference sequence). Unmatched junction bases numbered 7, after V lost 8 bases and J lost 0 bases. CDR3 residues: CSTTSGGSTDTQYF. The CDR3 DNA follows: TGCAGTACTACTAGCGGCGGGAGCACAGATACGCAGTATTTT.

In this sample, this clonotype turned up many times. The chain carries TRBV12-3 or TRBV12-4 and TRBJ2-1; the D gene is possibly TRBD1 (6 bases). The CDR3 runs to 12 residues. Trimming removed 6 bases from V and 8 bases from J, with 11 bases in between. The CDR3 is CASRPAGDEQFF. CDR3 bases: TGTGCCAGCAGGCCTGCAGGGGATGAGCAGTTCTTC.

V is TRBV2 and J is TRBJ1-2; 8 bases fit TRBD1. The length of the CDR3 is 16 residues. J lost 4 bases, V lost 5 bases, and 12 bases had no gene match. CDR1 and CDR2 from the germline V gene are SNHLY and FYNNEI. In DNA, the CDR3 is TGTGCCAGCAGTCTGCACGGGGACAGGTCTACCTATGGCTACACCTTC. As protein: CASSLHGDRSTYGYTF.

In this sample, this clonotype turned up many times. The rearrangement uses TRBV6-6 and TRBJ2-2, with TRBD1 matching 8 bases. This CDR3 has 17 residues. Trimming took 1 base from V and 4 from J; bases not matched to a gene: 8. The germline CDR1 and CDR2 sequences are MNHNY and SVGAGI (reference sequence). Written as DNA, the CDR3 is TGTGCCAGCAGTTACTTTGGGACAGGTGAACGCACCGGGGAGCTGTTTTTT. Protein sequence: CASSYFGTGERTGELFF.

V gene TRBV10-3 combines with J gene TRBJ1-6; D ambiguous. CDR1 is ENHRY, CDR2 SYGVKD, per germline. Trimming shortened V by 3 bases and J by 5 bases, and 8 bases separated the two germline ends. The CDR3 consists of 14 residues. CDR3 protein: CAISEIQDNSPLHF. For the CDR3, the DNA is TGTGCCATCAGTGAAATCCAGGATAATTCACCCCTCCACTTT.

Notes on this clonotype: Just one base apart from a much larger clone, this may be a read error. This chain links TRBV6-5 with TRBJ2-7; no clear D. CDR3 length: 13 amino acids. Germline V gives CDR1 MNHEY, CDR2 SVGAGI. The CDR3 DNA is TGTGCCAGCAGTTACGCTCGGCTCGACGAGCGGTACTTC. Translated, it gives CASSYARLDERYF.

This clonotype was detected many times. The rearrangement joins TRBV27 to TRBJ1-1; 7 positions match TRBD1. This CDR3 spans 11 amino acids. Germline V CDR1 and CDR2: MNHEY, SMNVEV (reference sequence). V shed 6 bases, J shed 7 bases, and the junction held 2 bases outside the gene matches. The CDR3 sequence: CASSRGVEAFF. DNA of the CDR3: TGTGCCAGCAGCAGGGGGGTTGAAGCTTTCTTT.

This clonotype was observed a handful of times. The chain carries TRBV6-2 or TRBV6-3 and TRBJ2-3; D call uncertain. The CDR3 length is 12 residues. Trimming took 6 bases from V and 6 from J, leaving 10 bases between them. CDR1 and CDR2 (germline): MNHEY, SVGEGT. CDR3 DNA: TGTGCCAGCAGGGGAAATTTGGATACGCAGTATTTT. Its translation is CASRGNLDTQYF.

V gene TRBV6-1 combines with J gene TRBJ2-7; 9 nucleotides agree with TRBD1. Germline V gene sequence: CDR1 MNHNS, CDR2 SASEGT. V shed 7 bases, J shed 3 bases, and the junction held 13 bases outside the gene matches. The length of the CDR3 is 16 residues. CDR3 DNA: TGTGCCAGCACAGGAGTGAACAGGGGGCCGTACTACGAGCAGTACTTC. It specifies CASTGVNRGPYYEQYF.

This clonotype was seen repeatedly, ten times or more. This chain uses TRBV3-1 with TRBJ2-7; 8 nucleotides align to TRBD2. V was clipped by 4 bases and J by 0 bases; unmatched bases: 8. The germline CDR1 and CDR2 sequences are LGHDT and YNNKEL (reference sequence). This CDR3 is built from 16 residues. The CDR3 is CASSRAGGATSYEQYF. The CDR3 region has the DNA TGTGCCAGCAGCCGCGCCGGGGGGGCGACCTCCTACGAGCAGTACTTC.

This clonotype was detected only a few times. The chain has TRBV30 and TRBJ1-3; a possible D gene is TRBD1 (6 bases). Trimming left V 3 bases short and J 0 bases short, with 6 bases between. The CDR3 runs 13 residues. From germline, CDR1 is GTSNPN and CDR2 SVGIG (reference sequence). This chain's CDR3 is CAWRGGSGNTIYF. The CDR3, as DNA: TGTGCCTGGAGAGGGGGCTCTGGAAACACCATATATTTT.

This clonotype was found many times. V and J are TRBV5-1 and TRBJ1-2; a weak D match, TRBD1 (5 bases). The length of the CDR3 is 14 residues. Trimming removed 3 bases at V and 4 bases at J, with 13 bases between. Looked up from germline, CDR1 is SGHRS and CDR2 is YFSETQ. The CDR3: CASSYRDGPYGYTF. The CDR3 DNA follows: TGCGCCAGCAGCTATAGGGACGGCCCCTATGGCTACACCTTC.